These 28 T cell receptor beta chains came from one sample sequenced in a study of blood T cells in healthy people across ages. With a J-beta primer mix and a sample-barcoded 5' primer, a second PCR ran roughly 6 to 11 cycles. MiXCR, run by TCRdb on the 5' RACE reads, gives a single entry per CDR3 protein. Among about 600,000 distinct CDR3 sequences listed, less than 60% were seen once. Material for sequencing was blood. These receptors all stem from a man older than 75 in good health.

The J gene is TRBJ2-3, the V gene TRBV2; the D gene could be TRBD1 or TRBD2 (6 bases each). The CDR3 runs 14 residues. Between the trimmed V and J ends, which lost 10 bases and 3 bases, there was a span of 17 bases. Germline V lookup: CDR1 SNHLY, CDR2 FYNNEI. The CDR3 region has the DNA TGTGCCACCCGGATCGGAGGGGGAACAGATACGCAGTATTTT. Its protein product is CATRIGGGTDTQYF.

This clonotype was found many times. The J gene is TRBJ2-1, the V gene TRBV6-5; TRBD2 aligns across 10 bases. The CDR3 is made up of 14 amino acids. V lost 6 bases and J lost 4; bases outside the gene matches: 3. Per the germline V gene, CDR1 is MNHEY and CDR2 is SVGAGI. CDR3 residues: CASRGAGGYNEQFF. As DNA, the CDR3 is TGTGCCAGCAGGGGAGCGGGGGGGTACAATGAGCAGTTCTTC.

The CDR3 loop is CASSWGLAGGLSYEQYF. DNA for the CDR3: TGTGCCAGCAGCTGGGGACTAGCGGGAGGCCTATCCTACGAGCAGTACTTC. The chain recombines TRBV13 with TRBJ2-7, with 15 bases that match TRBD2. Germline CDR1 is PRHDT and CDR2 is FYEKMQ (reference sequence). V trimming: 4 bases; J trimming: 1 base; junction bases outside the gene matches: 5. The CDR3 covers 17 residues.

J is TRBJ2-2 and V is TRBV6-5, with 8 positions matching TRBD2. CDR1 and CDR2 from the germline V gene are MNHEY and SVGAGI. The CDR3 covers 17 residues. Germline trimming cut 0 bases from V and 4 bases from J; bases unmatched to any gene: 7. The CDR3 nucleotides read TGTGCCAGCAGTTACTCGACTCCGGGAGGGTCCACCGGGGAGCTGTTTTTT. Its translation: CASSYSTPGGSTGELFF.

In regard to this clonotype: A read error is possible here, since a much larger clone lies one base away. This chain links TRBV29-1 with TRBJ2-5; no clear D gene. Germline-derived CDR1 and CDR2 are SQVTM and ANQGSEA. Trimming left V 0 bases short and J 5 bases short, with 19 bases between. The CDR3 runs to 16 residues. The CDR3 bases are TGCAGCGTTGAAGAGCCCCGCGGCCCGTCCCTCGAGACCCAGTACTTC. This encodes CSVEEPRGPSLETQYF.

This clonotype appeared a few times. The chain couples TRBV28 to TRBJ2-7; 16 nucleotides match TRBD2. The CDR3 covers 17 residues. Germline V gene data show CDR1 as MDHEN and CDR2 as SYDVKM. Losses at the gene ends were 6 bases for V and 3 bases for J; bases not matched to a gene: 8. The CDR3 loop reads CASREGGLAGGRYEQYF. The CDR3 DNA is TGTGCCAGCAGGGAAGGGGGACTAGCGGGAGGGCGCTACGAGCAGTACTTC.

The chain joins TRBV29-1 to TRBJ2-1; TRBD2 agrees at 7 bases. This CDR3 is 13 amino acids long. Germline loops: CDR1 SQVTM, CDR2 ANQGSEA. This CDR3 reads CSSLRGRGNEQFF. In DNA form, the CDR3 reads TGCAGTTCACTTCGCGGGAGAGGCAATGAGCAGTTCTTC.

The chain couples TRBV28 to TRBJ1-2; 7 bases match TRBD1. The CDR3 has 13 residues. Germline loops: CDR1 MDHEN, CDR2 SYDVKM. Trimming cost V 6 bases and J 4 bases; bases outside gene matches: 5. The CDR3 DNA reads TGTGCCAGCAGGAGAACAGGGGCCTATGGCTACACCTTC. Protein sequence: CASRRTGAYGYTF.

This chain joins TRBV6-5 and TRBJ2-1, with D uncertain. The DNA end is more similar to TRBJ2-7, so the J call may be wrong. Germline assignment: CDR1 MNHEY and CDR2 SVGAGI. The CDR3 spans 16 residues. This chain's CDR3 is CASAPSLPSSYNEQYF. The CDR3 DNA follows: TGTGCCAGCGCGCCCTCCCTCCCCAGCTCCTACAATGAGCAGTACTTC.

Written as DNA, the CDR3 is TGTGCCACCAGTTCGCTAGTGGGCACAGATACGCAGTATTTT. As protein: CATSSLVGTDTQYF. The V and J genes are TRBV24-1 and TRBJ2-3; D gene unclear. The CDR3 is 14 amino acids. Germline V gene lookup returns CDR1 KGHDR and CDR2 SFDVKD. Trimming removed 6 bases at V and 1 base at J, with 10 bases between.

The rearrangement links TRBV7-3 to TRBJ2-1, with D perhaps assigned TRBD1 or TRBD2 (5 bases each). The CDR3 has 15 residues. Trimming removed 0 bases from V and 7 bases from J, with 13 bases in between. The germline V gene has CDR1 SGHTA and CDR2 FQGTGA. CDR3 loop: CASSLTRDPENEQFF. CDR3 bases: TGTGCCAGCAGCTTAACCCGGGACCCCGAGAATGAGCAGTTCTTC.

This clonotype was found a few times. V gene TRBV7-2 combines with J gene TRBJ2-7, with a tentative D call TRBD2 (6 bases). Looked up from germline, CDR1 is SGHTA and CDR2 is FQGNSA. Trimming stripped 4 bases from V and 2 bases from J, with 15 bases between. The CDR3 contains 15 residues. CDR3 nucleotides: TGTGCCAGCAGCTGGGACTCGTCGGCCCCCTACGAGCAGTACTTC. This encodes CASSWDSSAPYEQYF.

This clonotype was seen a handful of times. The chain uses TRBV7-8 and TRBJ1-6; D not resolved. V lost 3 bases and J lost 9, with 6 bases in between. Per germline, CDR1 SGHVS and CDR2 FQNEAQ. The CDR3 length is 12 residues. The CDR3 DNA is TGTGCCAGCAGCTTTGCCGGTTCACCCCTCCACTTT. It codes for CASSFAGSPLHF.

The chain uses TRBV29-1 and TRBJ2-5; a possible D gene is TRBD1 (5 bases). V was pared by 7 bases and J by 5 bases, with 8 bases between. The CDR3 consists of 10 residues. The germline V gene encodes CDR1 SQVTM and CDR2 ANQGSEA. DNA for the CDR3: TGCAGCGGCAAGGGGGAGACCCAGTACTTC. Residues: CSGKGETQYF.

This clonotype occurred many times. The V call is TRBV7-9, the J call TRBJ2-7, with 9 bases aligning to TRBD2. Losses at the gene ends were 7 bases for V and 0 bases for J; bases not matched to a gene: 13. Germline CDR1 is SEHNR and CDR2 is FQNEAQ (reference sequence). This CDR3 contains 17 residues. In DNA, the CDR3 is TGTGCCAGCACCTCGGGGAGCGGGGGGTTAATCTCCTACGAGCAGTACTTC. This codes for CASTSGSGGLISYEQYF.

This clonotype occurred many times. The chain recombines TRBV4-3 with TRBJ2-7, with D uncertain. Germline V gene sequence: CDR1 LGHNA, CDR2 YSLEER. This CDR3 spans 17 amino acids. V was trimmed by 3 bases and J by 0 bases, leaving 18 bases between them. CDR3 DNA sequence: TGCGCCAGCAGCCAGCAAGCAGGCTCCTCTAGCTCCTACGAGCAGTACTTC. Translating gives CASSQQAGSSSSYEQYF.

The chain is built from TRBV14 and TRBJ2-7, with 10 bases matching TRBD1. The V segment lost 5 bases and the J segment 1 base; nucleotides outside the gene matches: 2. The CDR3 spans 14 residues. CDR1 is SGHDN and CDR2 is FVKESK in the germline V gene. The CDR3 spells CASSDRGLSYEQYF. DNA of the CDR3: TGTGCCAGCAGCGACAGGGGGCTATCCTACGAGCAGTACTTC. Together with reference TRBV14 and TRBJ2-7, the CDR3 gives the full variable domain: EAGVTQFPSHSVIEKGQTVTLRCDPISGHDNLYWYRRVMGKEIKFLLHFVKESKQDESGMPNNRFLAERTGGTYSTLKVQPAELEDSGVYFCASSDRGLSYEQYFGPGTRLTVT.

The chain couples TRBV29-1 to TRBJ2-5; the D gene is possibly TRBD1 (5 bases). CDR3 size: 13 residues. CDR1 and CDR2 from the germline V gene are SQVTM and ANQGSEA. V lost 7 bases and J lost 5, with 17 bases in between. CDR3 coding DNA: TGCAGCGGCACCGGACAAGACGGGGAGACCCAGTACTTC. As protein: CSGTGQDGETQYF.

This clonotype showed up just a few times. V usage is TRBV5-1 and J usage is TRBJ1-1, with D possibly matching TRBD1 (5 bases). There are 12 residues in the CDR3. Germline CDR1 SGHRS, CDR2 YFSETQ. Trimming took off 5 bases at V and 6 bases at J, with 11 bases between the two ends. CDR3 nucleotide sequence: TGCGCCAGCAGACTAGGGACCTCTGAAGCTTTCTTT. Translated: CASRLGTSEAFF.

This clonotype has a handful of counts. In DNA, the CDR3 is TGCGCCAGCAGTCGAGAGCCACAGGGTAACTATGGCTACACCTTC. It translates to CASSREPQGNYGYTF. The chain joins TRBV5-1 to TRBJ1-2, with D perhaps matching TRBD1 (6 bases). Germline-derived CDR1 and CDR2 are SGHRS and YFSETQ. The CDR3 extends over 15 amino acids. The germline V and J ends were trimmed by 5 bases and 1 base, with 15 bases remaining between them.

The V call is TRBV20-1, the J call TRBJ2-1, with 11 bases matching TRBD2. The J segment lost 6 bases and the V segment lost 5 bases, leaving 6 bases of the junction unmatched. The germline gives CDR1 DFQATT, CDR2 SNEGSKA (reference sequence). CDR3 length equals 14 residues. CDR3 coding DNA: TGCAGTGCTGGGACTAGCGGACCCCCCAATGAGCAGTTCTTC. Translated, it gives CSAGTSGPPNEQFF.

V and J are TRBV4-2 and TRBJ2-3, with TRBD2 matching over 9 bases. The V gene end was trimmed by 0 bases and the J gene end by 4 bases; junction bases not matched to a gene: 5. This CDR3 is built from 16 residues. Germline assignment: CDR1 LGHNA and CDR2 YNFKEQ. In DNA, the CDR3 is TGTGCCAGCAGCCAAGATGCGGGAGGGCCGGCAGATACGCAGTATTTT. Its protein product is CASSQDAGGPADTQYF.

This sequence joins TRBV5-6 and TRBJ2-3, with TRBD1 matching over 9 bases. The ends lost 5 bases at V and 14 bases at J; junction bases unmatched: 18. Looked up from germline, CDR1 is SGHDT and CDR2 is YYEEEE. CDR3 length: 15 residues. The CDR3 coding sequence is TGTGCCAGCAGGTCCCCGGGACAGGGTAACGGATACGCGTATTTT. It translates to CASRSPGQGNGYAYF.

The chain employs TRBV12-5 and TRBJ2-1; 10 bases match TRBD1. J lost 4 bases, V lost 7 bases, and 7 bases had no gene match. CDR1 and CDR2 from the germline V gene are LGHNT and FRNRAP. The CDR3 totals 15 residues. CDR3 loop: CASVPRDRGYNEQFF. CDR3 nucleotides: TGTGCTAGTGTCCCCCGGGACAGGGGATACAATGAGCAGTTCTTC.

This clonotype was seen more than once but under ten times. The J gene is TRBJ2-7, the V gene TRBV12-3 or TRBV12-4, with 9 positions matching TRBD1. This CDR3 region has 16 residues. V lost 4 bases to trimming and J lost 2 bases; unmatched junction nucleotides: 9. The DNA for the CDR3 is TGTGCCAGCAGTTCCCAAGTGGGACAGGGACCCTACGAGCAGTACTTC. Translating it yields CASSSQVGQGPYEQYF.

As to this clonotype: This clone may be a read error of a much larger clone one base away. This sequence joins TRBV12-3 or TRBV12-4 and TRBJ1-2; D gene uncertain. This CDR3 region has 12 residues. CDR3 protein: CAGSLLDYGYTF. In nucleotides, the CDR3 is TGTGCCGGCAGTTTGTTAGATTATGGCTACACCTTC.

The J gene is TRBJ2-1, the V gene TRBV4-2; TRBD2 agrees at 8 bases. Looked up from germline, CDR1 is LGHNA and CDR2 is YNFKEQ. This CDR3 has 16 amino acids. V shed 2 bases and J 8 bases; nucleotides not matched to a gene: 11. The CDR3 DNA reads as TGTGCCAGCAGCCAATCCCTACGGGAGGGCCGCTATGAGCAGTTCTTC. This codes for CASSQSLREGRYEQFF.

The CDR3 sequence is CASTPDGGPGNTIYF. The CDR3 DNA reads as TGTGCCAGCACCCCCGACGGGGGACCTGGAAACACCATATATTTT. The gene calls are TRBV2 and TRBJ1-3; maybe TRBD1 (5 bases). V was pared by 7 bases and J by 2 bases, with 15 bases between. Per germline, CDR1 SNHLY and CDR2 FYNNEI. CDR3 length: 15 residues.